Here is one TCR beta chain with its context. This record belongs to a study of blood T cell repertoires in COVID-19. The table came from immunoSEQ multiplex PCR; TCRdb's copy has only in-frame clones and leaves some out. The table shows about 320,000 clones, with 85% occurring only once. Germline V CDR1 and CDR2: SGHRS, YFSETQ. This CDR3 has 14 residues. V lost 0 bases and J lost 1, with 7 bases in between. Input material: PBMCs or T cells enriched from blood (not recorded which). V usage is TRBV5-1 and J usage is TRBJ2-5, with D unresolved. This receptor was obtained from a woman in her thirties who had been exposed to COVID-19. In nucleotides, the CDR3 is TGCGCCAGCAGCTTGGCCCAGGTCCAAGAGACCCAGTACTTC. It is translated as CASSLAQVQETQYF.